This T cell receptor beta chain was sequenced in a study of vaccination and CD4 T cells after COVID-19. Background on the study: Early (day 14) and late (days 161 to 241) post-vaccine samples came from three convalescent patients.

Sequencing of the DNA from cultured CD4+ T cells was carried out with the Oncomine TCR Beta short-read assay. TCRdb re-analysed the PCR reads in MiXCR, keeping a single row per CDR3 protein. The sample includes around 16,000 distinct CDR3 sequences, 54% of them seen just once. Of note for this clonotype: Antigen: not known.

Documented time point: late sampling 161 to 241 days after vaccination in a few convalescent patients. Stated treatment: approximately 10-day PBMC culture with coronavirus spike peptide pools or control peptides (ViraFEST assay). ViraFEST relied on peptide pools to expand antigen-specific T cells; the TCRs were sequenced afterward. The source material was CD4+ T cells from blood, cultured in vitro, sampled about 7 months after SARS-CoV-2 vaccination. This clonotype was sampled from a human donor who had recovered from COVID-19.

The CDR3 is CASSLSLAGSYNEQFF. In DNA form, the CDR3 reads TGTGCCAGCAGCTTAAGTCTAGCGGGCTCCTACAATGAGCAGTTCTTC. The rearrangement joins TRBV7-9 to TRBJ2-1, with 8 bases aligning to TRBD2. V was clipped by 2 bases and J by 0 bases; unmatched bases: 3. The CDR3 consists of 16 residues. Germline CDR1 is SEHNR and CDR2 is FQNEAQ (reference sequence).